The present T cell receptor (beta chain) was sequenced within a study of T cells in localized non-small cell lung cancer. Study-level points and caveats: Clonality of T cells reached its maximum in uninvolved adjacent lung, surpassing tumor. A higher density of T cells in blood coincided with extended overall survival.

A word on this clone: Its target is not known.

Sequenced by immunoSEQ multiplex PCR; TCRdb stores in-frame clones only, minus some. The table has 86,000 or so clones, roughly four fifths seen once. V was pared by 6 bases and J by 2 bases, with 6 bases between. Germline-derived CDR1 and CDR2 are SEHNR and FQNEAQ (reference sequence). CDR3 size: 12 residues. This receptor was obtained from a man aged 40 to 70 with stage I lung adenocarcinoma. The sequencing here drew on peripheral blood, taken before any cancer treatment. The chain uses TRBV7-9 and TRBJ2-3, with D uncertain. The CDR3, as DNA: TGTGCCAGCAGTTGGTCCACAGATACGCAGTATTTT. It yields the protein CASSWSTDTQYF.